This entry describes one T cell receptor (beta chain). The data derive from a study of CD8+CD57+ T cells in acquired aplastic anemia. CDR3 length: 14 amino acids. Trimming shortened V by 0 bases and J by 3 bases, and 9 bases separated the two germline ends. Germline CDR1 and CDR2: SGHNT and YYREEE (reference sequence). Genomic DNA was employed as the template in profiling TCR beta VDJ and CDR3. In TCRdb, the reads were re-called with MiXCR into one record per CDR3 protein. Of around 250,000 distinct CDR3 sequences in the sample, approximately 57% were seen once. This TCR derives from a human donor with severe aplastic anemia or a healthy control (not recorded which). Sequencing input: sorted CD4+, CD8+, or CD8+CD57+ T cells (not recorded which) from PBMCs. The gene calls are TRBV5-4 and TRBJ1-1; D possibly corresponds to TRBD1 (6 bases). The CDR3: CASSLGGTHTEAFF. The CDR3 DNA reads TGTGCCAGCAGCTTGGGCGGGACACACACTGAAGCTTTCTTT.